This TCR beta chain came from a study of beta chain features in type 1 diabetes. What was sequenced were expressed TCRB transcripts, since all of the isolated RNA had been reverse transcribed. Produced via immunoSEQ multiplex PCR; TCRdb's table is partial and in-frame only. The data show 330,000 or so clones, with around a fifth seen just once and approximately 0.046% held by the top ten. Whole-study findings and limits: Still unanswered here is whether HLA type influences TCRB rearrangement.

Note on this clone: Its antigen is as yet unknown.

The V gene end was trimmed by 0 bases and the J gene end by 7 bases; junction bases not matched to a gene: 6. The CDR3 length is 14 residues. Germline CDR1 is SGHTA and CDR2 is FQGNSA. The chain has TRBV7-2 and TRBJ2-7; 7 bases align to TRBD2. The clonotype originates from a woman under 30 in good health. Specimen: naive CD4+ T cells from blood. The CDR3 DNA sequence: TGTGCCAGCAGCTTAGCGAGCGGGGTAAGGGAGCAGTACTTC. Its translation is CASSLASGVREQYF.